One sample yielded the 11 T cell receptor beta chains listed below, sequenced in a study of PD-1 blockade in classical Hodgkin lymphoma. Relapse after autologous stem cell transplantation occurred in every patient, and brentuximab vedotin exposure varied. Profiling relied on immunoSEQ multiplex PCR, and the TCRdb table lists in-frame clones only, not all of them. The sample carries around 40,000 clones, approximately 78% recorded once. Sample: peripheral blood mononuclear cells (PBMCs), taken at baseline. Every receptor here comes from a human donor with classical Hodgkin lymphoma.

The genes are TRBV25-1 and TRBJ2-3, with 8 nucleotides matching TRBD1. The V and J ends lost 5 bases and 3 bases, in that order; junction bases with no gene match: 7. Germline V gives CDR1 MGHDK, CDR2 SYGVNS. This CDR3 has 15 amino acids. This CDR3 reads CASSWTGRGTDTQYF. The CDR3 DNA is TGTGCCAGCAGTTGGACAGGGAGAGGGACAGATACGCAGTATTTT.

CDR3 DNA sequence: TGCGCCAGCCGGGCGGGGGGGAGTGGCACAGATACGCAGTATTTT. Encoded protein: CASRAGGSGTDTQYF. The chain is built from TRBV5-1 and TRBJ2-3, with 9 bases that match TRBD2. The CDR3 loop spans 15 amino acids. V trimming: 7 bases; J trimming: 1 base; junction bases outside the gene matches: 7. CDR1 and CDR2 from the germline V gene are SGHRS and YFSETQ. The full variable domain, with the rest looked up from reference TRBV5-1 and TRBJ2-3, is KAGVTQTPRYLIKTRGQQVTLSCSPISGHRSVSWYQQTPGQGLQFLFEYFSETQRNKGNFPGRFSGRQFSNSRSEMNVSTLELGDSALYLCASRAGGSGTDTQYFGPGTRLTVL.

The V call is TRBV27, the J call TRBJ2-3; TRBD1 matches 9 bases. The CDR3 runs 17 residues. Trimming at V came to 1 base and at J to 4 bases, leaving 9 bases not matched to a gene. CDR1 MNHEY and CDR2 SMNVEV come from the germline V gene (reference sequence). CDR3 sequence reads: CASSLYRGRFGADTQYF. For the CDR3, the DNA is TGTGCCAGCAGTTTATACAGGGGGCGCTTTGGGGCAGATACGCAGTATTTT.

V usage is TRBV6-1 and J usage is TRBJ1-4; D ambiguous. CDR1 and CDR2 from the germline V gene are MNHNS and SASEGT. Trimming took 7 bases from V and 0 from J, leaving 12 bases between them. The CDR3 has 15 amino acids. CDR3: CASTNHGATNEKLFF. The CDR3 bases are TGTGCCAGCACAAACCACGGTGCAACTAATGAAAAACTGTTTTTT.

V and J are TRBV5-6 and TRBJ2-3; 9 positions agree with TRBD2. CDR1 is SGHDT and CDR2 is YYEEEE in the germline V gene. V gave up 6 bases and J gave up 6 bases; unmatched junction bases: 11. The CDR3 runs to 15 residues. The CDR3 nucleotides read TGTGCCAGCACCCCCGGGCGGCTAGCGGGGGATACGCAGTATTTT. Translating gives CASTPGRLAGDTQYF.

The CDR3 DNA follows: TGTGCCAGCAGCTCCCACGGACGAGAAGCTTTCTTT. Amino acids: CASSSHGREAFF. The genes are TRBV7-2 and TRBJ1-1; D remains unclear. The CDR3 has 12 residues. With 4 bases removed from V and 8 bases from J, the gap between germline ends came to 11 bases. Germline lookup yields CDR1 SGHTA and CDR2 FQGNSA.

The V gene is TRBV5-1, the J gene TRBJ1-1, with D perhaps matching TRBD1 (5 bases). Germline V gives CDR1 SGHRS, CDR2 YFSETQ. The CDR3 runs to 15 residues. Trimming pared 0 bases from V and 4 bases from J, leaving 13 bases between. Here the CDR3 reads CASSLEGGGGTEAFF. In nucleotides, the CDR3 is TGCGCCAGCAGCTTGGAGGGCGGGGGAGGCACTGAAGCTTTCTTT. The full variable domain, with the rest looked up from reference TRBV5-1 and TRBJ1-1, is KAGVTQTPRYLIKTRGQQVTLSCSPISGHRSVSWYQQTPGQGLQFLFEYFSETQRNKGNFPGRFSGRQFSNSRSEMNVSTLELGDSALYLCASSLEGGGGTEAFFGQGTRLTVV.

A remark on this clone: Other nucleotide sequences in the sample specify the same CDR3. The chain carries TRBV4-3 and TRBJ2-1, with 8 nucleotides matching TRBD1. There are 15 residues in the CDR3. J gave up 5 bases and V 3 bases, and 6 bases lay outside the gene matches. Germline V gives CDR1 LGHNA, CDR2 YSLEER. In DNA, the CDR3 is TGCGCCAGCAGCCAGGTCCGGGACAGGCACAATGAGCAGTTCTTC. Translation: CASSQVRDRHNEQFF.

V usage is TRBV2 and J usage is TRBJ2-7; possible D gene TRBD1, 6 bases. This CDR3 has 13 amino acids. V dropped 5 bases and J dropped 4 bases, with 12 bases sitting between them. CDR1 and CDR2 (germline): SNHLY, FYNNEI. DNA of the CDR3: TGTGCCAGCAGTTCGGGACACCGTTACGAGCAGTACTTC. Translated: CASSSGHRYEQYF.

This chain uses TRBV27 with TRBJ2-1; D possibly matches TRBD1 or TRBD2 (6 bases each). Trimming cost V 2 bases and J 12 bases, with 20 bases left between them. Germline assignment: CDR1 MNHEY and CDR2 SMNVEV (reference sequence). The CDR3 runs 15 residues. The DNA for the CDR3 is TGTGCCAGCAGTTTAGGGGTGAGGGGGGAAAGGGCGCAGTTCTTC. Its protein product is CASSLGVRGERAQFF.

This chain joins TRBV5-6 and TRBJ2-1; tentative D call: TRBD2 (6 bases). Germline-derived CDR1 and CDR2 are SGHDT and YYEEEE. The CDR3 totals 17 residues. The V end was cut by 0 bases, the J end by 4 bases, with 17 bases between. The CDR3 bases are TGTGCCAGCAGCTTGGTGTCTGCTAGCAGCGGGTACAATGAGCAGTTCTTC. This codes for CASSLVSASSGYNEQFF.